The rows below give T cell receptor beta chains drawn from one sample of a study of blood T cell repertoires in COVID-19. The method was immunoSEQ multiplex PCR; TCRdb's version includes in-frame clones alone and lacks a portion of them. Seen here are approximately 100,000 clones, 69% observed once, and the top ten hold approximately 6.3%. Source material: peripheral blood. The source of these receptors is a man older than 75 with acute or convalescent COVID-19. Both conserved end residues are part of each CDR3. Each record gives: clone size, V gene, CDR3 protein. Where a row states a size, it is once, few, many or the class of an expanded clone; other rows omit it.

clone_size: -
v_call: TRBV15
cdr3_aa: CATSAFRDRGGEKLFF

clone_size: -
v_call: TRBV30
cdr3_aa: CAWSVQVEQYF

clone_size: -
v_call: TRBV5-1
cdr3_aa: CASSSPAVDTQYF

clone_size: -
v_call: TRBV5-4
cdr3_aa: CASSPRSSYEQYF

clone_size: once
v_call: TRBV6-5
cdr3_aa: CASRYDSSGHQETQYF

clone_size: -
v_call: TRBV20-1
cdr3_aa: CSAWGWGEQYF

clone_size: few
v_call: TRBV7-2
cdr3_aa: CASSQDSGYSRNTIYF

clone_size: -
v_call: TRBV6-5
cdr3_aa: CASSYSTGAGANVLTF

clone_size: few
v_call: TRBV7-9
cdr3_aa: CASSLAGLIETQYF

clone_size: -
v_call: TRBV2
cdr3_aa: CASSDNRAFTDTQYF

clone_size: few
v_call: TRBV19
cdr3_aa: CASKTGHLNTEAFF

clone_size: -
v_call: TRBV6-2/TRBV6-3
cdr3_aa: CASSKVYRTGDGYTF

clone_size: -
v_call: TRBV28
cdr3_aa: CASSPTDVYGYTF

clone_size: -
v_call: TRBV18
cdr3_aa: CASSLQGPSEELFF

clone_size: -
v_call: TRBV3-1/TRBV3-2
cdr3_aa: CASSQDRGIQYF

clone_size: -
v_call: TRBV29-1
cdr3_aa: CSVGRGETQYF

clone_size: -
v_call: TRBV6-2/TRBV6-3
cdr3_aa: CASSYRHLGDYGYTF

clone_size: -
v_call: TRBV4-3
cdr3_aa: CASSQGMTGSADTQYF

clone_size: -
v_call: TRBV6-5
cdr3_aa: CASSLGGVKNIQYF

clone_size: -
v_call: TRBV11-2
cdr3_aa: CASKKEGVNEQFF

clone_size: -
v_call: TRBV6-6
cdr3_aa: CASSQNPLVEGANYGYTF

clone_size: -
v_call: TRBV28
cdr3_aa: CASSEGTSAIYEQYF

clone_size: -
v_call: TRBV30
cdr3_aa: CAWSGSYGYTF

clone_size: -
v_call: TRBV5-1
cdr3_aa: CASSLSGTPTDTQYF

clone_size: -
v_call: TRBV4-1
cdr3_aa: CASSQEHFAVSGNTIYF

clone_size: few
v_call: TRBV29-1
cdr3_aa: CSVDFLLGQYF

clone_size: -
v_call: TRBV27
cdr3_aa: CASRTGYSEQYF

clone_size: -
v_call: TRBV5-1
cdr3_aa: CASSLGSLPGELFF

clone_size: -
v_call: TRBV7-2
cdr3_aa: CASTQDIGNYNEQFF

clone_size: -
v_call: TRBV30
cdr3_aa: CAWSQSGGNYGYTF

clone_size: few
v_call: TRBV19
cdr3_aa: CASSIGGGLRNQPQHF